A single sample is the source of the 22 T cell receptor beta chains below, sequenced in a study of cutaneous CD30+ T cell lymphoproliferative disorder and hepatitis E. Data came from immunoSEQ multiplex PCR; TCRdb stores just in-frame clones and leaves some out. The table has over a thousand clones, roughly 84% seen once. The sequencing input was skin tissue. The origin of the receptors is a human donor with a cutaneous T cell lymphoproliferative disorder associated with hepatitis E virus.

The chain has TRBV29-1 and TRBJ1-1; D perhaps matches TRBD1 (5 bases). V was clipped by 4 bases and J by 1 base, with 16 bases between them. The germline V gene has CDR1 SQVTM and CDR2 ANQGSEA. CDR3 length: 15 residues. CDR3 DNA: TGCAGCGTTGTACTTCGGGGCCACGGGAACACTGAAGCTTTCTTT. Encoded protein: CSVVLRGHGNTEAFF. Full variable domain (remainder filled in from reference TRBV29-1 and TRBJ1-1): SAVISQKPSRDICQRGTSLTIQCQVDSQVTMMFWYRQQPGQSLTLIATANQGSEATYESGFVIDKFPISRPNLTFSTLTVSNMSPEDSSIYLCSVVLRGHGNTEAFFGQGTRLTVV.

The chain joins TRBV27 to TRBJ2-7; D may match TRBD1 or TRBD2 (5 bases each). Trimming removed 3 bases from V and 3 bases from J, with 9 bases in between. There are 13 residues in the CDR3. Germline V gives CDR1 MNHEY, CDR2 SMNVEV (reference sequence). In DNA form, the CDR3 reads TGTGCCAGCAGTTTGGGGGTGGACTACGAGCAGTACTTC. Its protein is CASSLGVDYEQYF.

The gene calls are TRBV18 and TRBJ1-2; no reliable D call. This CDR3 region has 11 residues. The ends were cut back, 6 bases at V and 6 bases at J, with 8 bases in the middle. The germline gives CDR1 KGHSH, CDR2 LQKENI. Here the CDR3 DNA reads TGTGCCAGCTCCCCAGGAGATGGCTACACCTTC. Protein sequence: CASSPGDGYTF.

V is TRBV7-2 and J is TRBJ1-4; 8 bases match TRBD1. Trimming cost V 4 bases and J 2 bases; bases outside gene matches: 9. This CDR3 is 17 amino acids long. The germline CDR1 and CDR2 sequences are SGHTA and FQGNSA. The CDR3, as DNA: TGTGCCAGCAGCTCCGCCTATACAGGGGGTACTAATGAAAAACTGTTTTTT. Encoded protein: CASSSAYTGGTNEKLFF.

This rearrangement joins TRBV6-1 to TRBJ1-2; the match to TRBD1 covers 7 bases. This CDR3 region has 15 residues. The trim removed 1 base at V and 6 bases at J, leaving 8 bases unmatched. Germline CDR1 MNHNS, CDR2 SASEGT. The CDR3: CASSEEVGGGDGYTF. The CDR3 DNA reads as TGTGCCAGCAGTGAAGAGGTCGGAGGGGGCGATGGCTACACCTTC.

The J gene is TRBJ2-7, the V gene TRBV4-3; TRBD1 matches 7 bases. Trimming removed 0 bases from V and 2 bases from J; junction bases left unmatched: 13. CDR1 and CDR2 from the germline V gene are LGHNA and YSLEER. This CDR3 is built from 18 residues. CDR3 sequence reads: CASSQDTPTGIIPYEQYF. CDR3 DNA sequence: TGCGCCAGCAGCCAAGATACTCCGACAGGGATAATACCCTACGAGCAGTACTTC.

The rearrangement joins TRBV6-1 to TRBJ2-3; D unresolved. CDR1 is MNHNS, CDR2 SASEGT, per germline. The CDR3 consists of 13 residues. Between the trimmed V and J ends, which lost 6 bases and 4 bases, there was a span of 11 bases. The CDR3 region is CASRVSSSDTQYF. For the CDR3, the DNA is TGTGCCAGCAGAGTATCGAGTTCAGATACGCAGTATTTT.

The genes are TRBV2 and TRBJ1-1; perhaps TRBD1 as D (6 bases). The CDR3 contains 15 residues. The ends were cut back, 3 bases at V and 8 bases at J, with 19 bases in the middle. Germline lookup yields CDR1 SNHLY and CDR2 FYNNEI. The CDR3 coding sequence is TGTGCCAGCAGTGATATAGGTAAATTACAGGGAGAAGCTTTCTTT. Translated, it gives CASSDIGKLQGEAFF.

Written as DNA, the CDR3 is TGTGCCAGCAGCCACGGGACTAGCGGGAGGTCCCAAGAGACCCAGTACTTC. Its protein product is CASSHGTSGRSQETQYF. The chain combines TRBV7-9 with TRBJ2-5; 15 bases are shared with TRBD2. There are 17 residues in the CDR3. V lost 5 bases, J lost 1 base, and 5 bases stayed unmatched. Germline lookup yields CDR1 SEHNR and CDR2 FQNEAQ (reference sequence).

This chain uses TRBV5-1 with TRBJ1-4; D remains unclear. V shed 4 bases and J shed 4 bases, with 14 bases lying between them. The CDR3 extends over 15 amino acids. The germline gives CDR1 SGHRS, CDR2 YFSETQ. The CDR3 DNA reads TGCGCCAGCAGCCTTGGGAGGAGCCTTAATGAAAAACTGTTTTTT. It encodes CASSLGRSLNEKLFF.

The J gene is TRBJ1-5, the V gene TRBV7-2; the D gene is possibly TRBD1 (6 bases). This CDR3 spans 15 amino acids. The germline gives CDR1 SGHTA, CDR2 FQGNSA. The V end was cut by 3 bases, the J end by 2 bases, with 11 bases between. The CDR3 DNA follows: TGTGCCAGCAGCTTCGGCAGGGGAGGCAATCAGCCCCAGCATTTT. Residues: CASSFGRGGNQPQHF.

The chain links TRBV6-5 to TRBJ2-1; 7 nucleotides align to TRBD2. Per the germline V gene, CDR1 is MNHEY and CDR2 is SVGAGI. V was pared by 7 bases and J by 2 bases, with 8 bases of the junction left unmatched. This CDR3 region has 15 residues. For the CDR3, the DNA is TGTGCCAGCAATCCCTGGGCGGGAGCCTACAATGAGCAGTTCTTC. Translation: CASNPWAGAYNEQFF.

V gene TRBV29-1 combines with J gene TRBJ1-5; D is possibly TRBD1 (5 bases). CDR1 and CDR2 (germline): SQVTM, ANQGSEA. Trimming removed 1 base from V and 6 bases from J, with 10 bases in between. The CDR3 runs to 13 residues. The CDR3 sequence: CSVEGREGQPQHF. The CDR3, as DNA: TGCAGCGTTGAAGGCAGGGAGGGTCAGCCCCAGCATTTT.

The chain joins TRBV28 to TRBJ2-1, with 15 bases matching TRBD2. Per the germline V gene, CDR1 is MDHEN and CDR2 is SYDVKM. V lost 5 bases to trimming and J lost 5 bases; unmatched junction nucleotides: 13. This CDR3 contains 19 residues. This CDR3 is CASSHGLAGGLGLNNEQFF. CDR3 nucleotides: TGTGCCAGCAGTCACGGACTAGCGGGGGGGCTCGGTCTGAACAATGAGCAGTTCTTC.

Of note for this clone: Its ends do not fully match the called genes, so a read error is possible. V is TRBV6-5 and J is TRBJ2-7, with D perhaps TRBD1 or TRBD2 (6 bases each). The CDR3 has 14 residues. Germline V lookup: CDR1 MNHEY, CDR2 SVGAGI. CDR3 in amino acids: CASSPRDTPYEQYF. The DNA for the CDR3 is TGTGCCAGCAGCCCGCGGGACACTCCCTACGAACAGTACTTC.

The rearrangement links TRBV10-2 to TRBJ1-1; D gene uncertain. Trimming shortened V by 3 bases and J by 4 bases, and 18 bases separated the two germline ends. This CDR3 comprises 16 residues. CDR1 and CDR2 from the germline V gene are WSHSY and SAAADI. The chain's CDR3 is CASSDPSPWVRTEAFF. CDR3 DNA sequence: TGCGCCAGCAGTGACCCCTCCCCCTGGGTCCGCACTGAAGCTTTCTTT.

The V gene is TRBV2, the J gene TRBJ2-2, with D possibly TRBD1 on 7 matching bases. The CDR3 sequence is 15 residues long. V dropped 5 bases and J dropped 5 bases, with 15 bases sitting between them. Looked up from germline, CDR1 is SNHLY and CDR2 is FYNNEI. The CDR3: CASSPTGRGTGELFF. The CDR3 nucleotides are TGTGCCAGCAGTCCGACAGGGCGGGGAACCGGGGAGCTGTTTTTT.

This clone ranks as hyperexpanded. The genes are TRBV19 and TRBJ2-7; D may be TRBD1 (5 bases). The V end lost 4 bases, the J end lost 5 bases, and 12 bases lay between the germline ends. Germline CDR1 LNHDA, CDR2 SQIVND (reference sequence). The CDR3 runs 13 residues. CDR3 DNA sequence: TGTGCCAGTAGTACAGGGATAAAGAACGAGCAGTACTTC. This gives the protein CASSTGIKNEQYF. Supplemented by reference TRBV19 and TRBJ2-7, the full variable domain reads DGGITQSPKYLFRKEGQNVTLSCEQNLNHDAMYWYRQDPGQGLRLIYYSQIVNDFQKGDIAEGYSVSREKKESFPLTVTSAQKNPTAFYLCASSTGIKNEQYFGPGTRLTVT.

The chain uses TRBV29-1 and TRBJ2-1; D remains unclear. The germline V gene encodes CDR1 SQVTM and CDR2 ANQGSEA. The V and J ends lost 2 bases and 0 bases respectively, with 11 bases between them. The CDR3 contains 15 residues. The CDR3 nucleotides read TGCAGCGTTGAAAAAGGCAGGAGCTCCTACAATGAGCAGTTCTTC. Protein product: CSVEKGRSSYNEQFF.

V and J are TRBV6-6 and TRBJ2-5; either TRBD1 or TRBD2 may fit D (5 bases each). Looked up from germline, CDR1 is MNHNY and CDR2 is SVGAGI (reference sequence). The CDR3 runs 13 residues. V lost 5 bases and J lost 4, with 11 bases in between. Here the CDR3 DNA reads TGTGCCAGCAGTCCCAGGGACGGAGAGACCCAGTACTTC. The encoded protein is CASSPRDGETQYF.

This clone was detected only a few times. The chain recombines TRBV9 with TRBJ2-1; 11 bases fit TRBD2. Germline values: CDR1 SGDLS, CDR2 YYNGEE. The CDR3 has 15 amino acids. With V trimmed by 3 bases and J by 5 bases, 4 bases remained unmatched. The CDR3 loop reads CASSAHSGGDNEQFF. For the CDR3, the DNA is TGTGCCAGCAGCGCCCATAGCGGGGGGGACAATGAGCAGTTCTTC.

The chain joins TRBV7-2 to TRBJ2-1; 8 nucleotides line up with TRBD1. The CDR3 consists of 12 residues. With 5 bases clipped from V and 9 bases from J, the junction kept 3 bases outside the gene matches. CDR1 is SGHTA and CDR2 is FQGNSA in the germline V gene. The CDR3: CASSPTGGEQFF. CDR3 bases: TGTGCCAGCAGCCCCACAGGGGGTGAGCAGTTCTTC.